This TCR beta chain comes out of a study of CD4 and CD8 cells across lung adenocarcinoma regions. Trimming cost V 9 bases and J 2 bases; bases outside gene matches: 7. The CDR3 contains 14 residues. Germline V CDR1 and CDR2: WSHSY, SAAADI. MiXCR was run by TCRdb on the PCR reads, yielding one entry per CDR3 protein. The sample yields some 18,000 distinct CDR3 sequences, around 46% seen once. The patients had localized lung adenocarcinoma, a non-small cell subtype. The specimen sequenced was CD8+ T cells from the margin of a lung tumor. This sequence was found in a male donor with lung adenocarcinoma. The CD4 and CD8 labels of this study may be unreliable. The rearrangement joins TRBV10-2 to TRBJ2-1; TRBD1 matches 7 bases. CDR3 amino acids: CASTRDSTYNEQFF. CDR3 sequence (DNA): TGCGCCAGTACCCGGGACAGCACCTACAATGAGCAGTTCTTC.